These 25 T cell receptor beta chains originate from one sample sequenced in a study of T cell repertoires in cytomegalovirus infection. Each CDR3 protein gets one entry after TCRdb re-called the reads with MiXCR. Of 150,000 to 200,000 distinct CDR3 sequences in the sample, approximately 15% were seen once. The sample taken for sequencing was PBMCs. The source is a human donor in good health (CMV status not recorded). Some clones in this sample may be carry-over from other donors' samples.

Of note for this clonotype: The conserved phenylalanine or tryptophan is not found at the CDR3 terminus, so this likely reflects a read error. The CDR3: CASRADASYEQYL. In DNA form, the CDR3 reads TGTGCCAGCAGGGCGGATGCCTCCTACGAGCAGTACCTC. The J gene is TRBJ2-7, the V gene TRBV28; D is undetermined. The CDR3 is 13 amino acids. Trimming took 6 bases from V and 0 from J, leaving 9 bases between them. CDR1 and CDR2 from the germline V gene are MDHEN and SYDVKM.

Details on this clonotype: The missing conserved phenylalanine or tryptophan at the end of this CDR3 makes a read error likely. The chain couples TRBV7-8 to TRBJ1-1; 7 bases are a match to TRBD1. CDR3 length equals 16 residues. Germline CDR1 reads SGHVS; CDR2 reads FQNEAQ. With 4 bases clipped from V and 4 bases from J, the junction kept 12 bases outside the gene matches. DNA for the CDR3: TGTGCCAGCAGCTCCAACCCAAGACAGGGTCCCACTGAAGCTTTCCTT. This encodes CASSSNPRQGPTEAFL.

The chain links TRBV20-1 to TRBJ1-5, with unresolved D. V was cut by 3 bases and J by 6 bases, with 15 bases left in between. Germline loops: CDR1 DFQATT, CDR2 SNEGSKA (reference sequence). This CDR3 comprises 14 residues. Here the CDR3 DNA reads TGCAGTGCTAGCCCCGCCGGGCGGGGTCAGCCCCAGCATTTT. It encodes CSASPAGRGQPQHF.

There are many counts of this clonotype. J is TRBJ2-1 and V is TRBV7-6, with 9 bases identical to TRBD2. Germline CDR1 SGHVS, CDR2 FNYEAQ. The length of the CDR3 is 15 residues. V lost 1 base to trimming and J lost 9 bases; unmatched junction nucleotides: 7. CDR3 residues: CASSLEAGGPVEQFF. CDR3 DNA: TGTGCCAGCAGCTTAGAAGCGGGAGGCCCAGTTGAGCAGTTCTTC. Full variable domain (missing parts from reference TRBV7-6 and TRBJ2-1): GAGVSQSPRYKVTKRGQDVALRCDPISGHVSLYWYRQALGQGPEFLTYFNYEAQQDKSGLPNDRFSAERPEGSISTLTIQRTEQRDSAMYRCASSLEAGGPVEQFFGPGTRLTVL.

This chain connects TRBV29-1 to TRBJ2-7; TRBD1 matches at 8 bases. The CDR3 extends over 13 amino acids. V shed 7 bases and J 5 bases; nucleotides not matched to a gene: 10. Germline-derived CDR1 and CDR2 are SQVTM and ANQGSEA. The chain's CDR3 is CSAGQGRGDEQYF. The DNA for the CDR3 is TGCAGCGCCGGACAGGGTAGGGGCGACGAGCAGTACTTC.

This clonotype occurred a few times. J is TRBJ1-4 and V is TRBV20-1; D gene uncertain. The V end was cut by 0 bases, the J end by 5 bases, with 13 bases between. This CDR3 is built from 15 residues. Germline lookup yields CDR1 DFQATT and CDR2 SNEGSKA (reference sequence). The CDR3 loop is CSARDLGFGNEKLFF. The CDR3 nucleotides read TGCAGTGCTAGAGATCTCGGCTTCGGGAATGAAAAACTGTTTTTT.

The chain joins TRBV7-6 to TRBJ2-5; no reliable D call. There are 14 residues in the CDR3. Germline lookup yields CDR1 SGHVS and CDR2 FNYEAQ. V was shortened by 1 base and J by 9 bases, with 15 bases between the two germline ends. The CDR3 sequence is CASSLERRESAQYF. In DNA, the CDR3 is TGTGCCAGCAGCTTAGAGAGGAGAGAGTCTGCCCAGTACTTC.

The V and J genes are TRBV29-1 and TRBJ2-4; D not resolved. V shed 6 bases and J shed 0 bases, with 12 bases lying between them. Germline V lookup: CDR1 SQVTM, CDR2 ANQGSEA. The CDR3 loop spans 14 amino acids. The CDR3 sequence is CSVRITLAKNIQYF. CDR3 in DNA: TGCAGCGTCAGAATTACTCTAGCCAAAAACATTCAGTACTTC.

This clonotype has only a few counts. V usage is TRBV14 and J usage is TRBJ1-1; D is ambiguous. This CDR3 region has 15 residues. With 2 bases removed from V and 5 bases from J, the gap between germline ends came to 15 bases. Germline V CDR1 and CDR2: SGHDN, FVKESK. CDR3 bases: TGTGCCAGCAGCCAATATGAGGAGGGAAGTACTGAAGCTTTCTTT. Its translation is CASSQYEEGSTEAFF.

The chain joins TRBV4-1 to TRBJ2-1; 13 nucleotides line up with TRBD2. The CDR3 runs 14 residues. With V trimmed by 3 bases and J by 12 bases, 5 bases remained unmatched. In germline, CDR1 is MGHRA, CDR2 YSYEKL. The chain's CDR3 is CASSQGTSGEGQFF. CDR3 sequence (DNA): TGCGCCAGCAGCCAGGGGACTAGCGGGGAGGGGCAGTTCTTC.

There are many counts of this clonotype. V and J are TRBV7-2 and TRBJ2-2; TRBD2 aligns across 9 bases. Germline V lookup: CDR1 SGHTA, CDR2 FQGNSA. With V trimmed by 0 bases and J by 6 bases, 5 bases remained unmatched. The CDR3 consists of 16 residues. CDR3 bases: TGTGCCAGCAGCTTAGCCGGCGGGAGGGCCTCCGGGGAGCTGTTTTTT. Residues: CASSLAGGRASGELFF. The whole variable domain, remainder taken from reference TRBV7-2 and TRBJ2-2, is GAGVSQSPSNKVTEKGKDVELRCDPISGHTALYWYRQSLGQGLEFLIYFQGNSAPDKSGLPSDRFSAERTGGSVSTLTIQRTQQEDSAVYLCASSLAGGRASGELFFGEGSRLTVL.

This clonotype was observed a handful of times. Here the CDR3 DNA reads TGTGCCAGCAGCCTCTCCGGACAGGTTAGCGGTCGCACAGATACGCAGTATTTT. It yields the protein CASSLSGQVSGRTDTQYF. This rearrangement joins TRBV7-3 to TRBJ2-3, with D possibly matching TRBD1 (7 bases). CDR1 and CDR2 (germline): SGHTA, FQGTGA. This CDR3 is 18 amino acids long. V was clipped by 5 bases and J by 1 base, with 22 bases between them.

The genes are TRBV20-1 and TRBJ1-4, with unresolved D. CDR1 is DFQATT and CDR2 is SNEGSKA in the germline V gene (reference sequence). V gave up 6 bases and J gave up 0 bases, with 11 bases separating them. The CDR3 totals 14 residues. The CDR3 region is CSADERATNEKLFF. CDR3 DNA: TGCAGTGCGGACGAAAGAGCAACTAATGAAAAACTGTTTTTT.

This clonotype appeared many times. The chain uses TRBV7-2 and TRBJ2-4; no definite D call. Per germline, CDR1 SGHTA and CDR2 FQGNSA. The V end was cut by 4 bases, the J end by 4 bases, with 17 bases between. This CDR3 is built from 16 residues. The CDR3 DNA reads TGTGCCAGCAGCTACGGCCCTATGTTTTCTAAAAACATTCAGTACTTC. It translates to CASSYGPMFSKNIQYF.

The rearrangement joins TRBV7-9 to TRBJ2-1; TRBD1 is a possible D gene (6 bases). CDR3 length: 12 amino acids. Germline V lookup: CDR1 SEHNR, CDR2 FQNEAQ (reference sequence). V shed 4 bases and J shed 10 bases, with 11 bases lying between them. CDR3 sequence reads: CASSSGRGEQFF. The CDR3 DNA sequence: TGTGCCAGCAGCTCCGGAAGGGGGGAGCAGTTCTTC.

This clonotype was detected many times. The chain has TRBV12-3 or TRBV12-4 and TRBJ1-4, with D possibly being TRBD1 (5 bases). The V and J ends lost 6 bases and 3 bases respectively, with 17 bases between them. The CDR3 has 16 amino acids. For the CDR3, the DNA is TGTGCCAGCAGCCAGCCCCAGGGACGGTCTAATGAAAAACTGTTTTTT. This codes for CASSQPQGRSNEKLFF.

In its sample, this clonotype was seen many times. This chain links TRBV28 with TRBJ1-5; D is unresolved. This CDR3 is built from 11 residues. The V gene lost 5 bases and the J gene lost 7 bases, with 6 bases spanning the gap. The germline V gene has CDR1 MDHEN and CDR2 SYDVKM. CDR3 coding DNA: TGTGCCAGCAGTAATAGACAGCCCCAGCATTTT. The encoded protein is CASSNRQPQHF.

In this sample, this clonotype turned up many times. The chain carries TRBV12-5 and TRBJ1-1; D ambiguous. This CDR3 has 16 amino acids. Germline CDR1 is LGHNT and CDR2 is FRNRAP. V gave up 0 bases and J gave up 1 base, with 12 bases separating them. The CDR3 DNA is TGTGCTAGTGGTTTGGTACGGCTACGGCCGAACACTGAAGCTTTCTTT. It yields the protein CASGLVRLRPNTEAFF.

The J gene is TRBJ1-2, the V gene TRBV11-2, with D possibly matching TRBD1 (5 bases). The CDR3 is 14 amino acids. The ends were cut back, 1 base at V and 2 bases at J, with 8 bases in the middle. Germline assignment: CDR1 SGHAT and CDR2 FQNNGV. As DNA, the CDR3 is TGTGCCAGCAGCTTAGCAGACAGCAACTATGGCTACACCTTC. As protein: CASSLADSNYGYTF.

The chain has TRBV6-2 or TRBV6-3 and TRBJ2-1; 11 bases map to TRBD1. The CDR3 runs 19 residues. J gave up 4 bases and V 6 bases, and 17 bases lay outside the gene matches. The germline CDR1 and CDR2 sequences are MNHEY and SVGEGT. CDR3 nucleotides: TGTGCCAGCAGGACGGACAGGGGGCCATTCTTGGGTCTTTACAATGAGCAGTTCTTC. Translation gives CASRTDRGPFLGLYNEQFF.

This rearrangement joins TRBV30 to TRBJ2-2; D is uncertain. Germline CDR1 reads GTSNPN; CDR2 reads SVGIG (reference sequence). V was pared by 1 base and J by 1 base, with 4 bases between. This CDR3 has 13 amino acids. The CDR3: CAWSAGNTGELFF. The CDR3 DNA is TGTGCCTGGAGTGCCGGGAACACCGGGGAGCTGTTTTTT.

Ten or more counts support this clonotype. The chain links TRBV7-2 to TRBJ1-1; a weak D match, TRBD1 (5 bases). CDR1 is SGHTA, CDR2 FQGNSA, per germline. CDR3 length: 17 residues. Trimming removed 2 bases at V and 2 bases at J, with 18 bases between. For the CDR3, the DNA is TGTGCCAGCAGCTTATCTAGTCGAGGGGTCCGAAACACTGAAGCTTTCTTT. Protein product: CASSLSSRGVRNTEAFF.

This chain links TRBV12-3 or TRBV12-4 with TRBJ1-3; D gene ambiguous. V was cut by 5 bases and J by 0 bases, with 11 bases left in between. The CDR3 spans 15 residues. In DNA form, the CDR3 reads TGTGCCAGCAGTCGCCCCACTTACTCTGGAAACACCATATATTTT. Translated: CASSRPTYSGNTIYF.

The V gene is TRBV29-1, the J gene TRBJ2-3; no firm D call. Germline loops: CDR1 SQVTM, CDR2 ANQGSEA. The germline V and J ends were trimmed by 4 bases and 2 bases, with 7 bases remaining between them. The CDR3 spans 12 residues. This chain's CDR3 is CSVAGFTDTQYF. The CDR3 nucleotides read TGCAGCGTTGCGGGTTTCACAGATACGCAGTATTTT.

There are many counts of this clonotype. The chain has TRBV28 and TRBJ1-2; D call uncertain. Germline assignment: CDR1 MDHEN and CDR2 SYDVKM. The V and J ends lost 5 bases and 6 bases respectively, with 7 bases between them. The length of the CDR3 is 11 residues. CDR3 loop: CASSMFNGYTF. DNA for the CDR3: TGTGCCAGCAGTATGTTCAATGGCTACACCTTC.